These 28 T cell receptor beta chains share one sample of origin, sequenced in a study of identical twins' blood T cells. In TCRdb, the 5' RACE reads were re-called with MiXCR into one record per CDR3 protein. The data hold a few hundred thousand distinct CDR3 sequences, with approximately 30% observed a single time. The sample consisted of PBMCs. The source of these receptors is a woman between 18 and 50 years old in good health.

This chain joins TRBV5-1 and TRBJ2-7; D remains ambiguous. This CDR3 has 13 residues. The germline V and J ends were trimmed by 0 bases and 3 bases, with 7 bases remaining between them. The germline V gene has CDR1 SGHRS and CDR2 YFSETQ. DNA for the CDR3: TGCGCCAGCAGCTTGGGCCGAAACTACGAGCAGTACTTC. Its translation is CASSLGRNYEQYF.

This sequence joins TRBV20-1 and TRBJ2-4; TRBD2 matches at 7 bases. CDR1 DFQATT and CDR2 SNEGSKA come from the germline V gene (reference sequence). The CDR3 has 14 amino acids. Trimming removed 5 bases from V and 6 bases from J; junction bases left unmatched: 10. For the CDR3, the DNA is TGCAGTGCTCACCAATGGGAGCGGGGAAACATTCAGTACTTC. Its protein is CSAHQWERGNIQYF.

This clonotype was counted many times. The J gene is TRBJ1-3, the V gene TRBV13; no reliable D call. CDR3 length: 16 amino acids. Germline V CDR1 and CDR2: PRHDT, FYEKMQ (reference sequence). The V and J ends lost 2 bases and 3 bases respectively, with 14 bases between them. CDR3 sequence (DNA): TGTGCCAGCAGCTTACGCACCGGGGATGGTGGAAACACCATATATTTT. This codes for CASSLRTGDGGNTIYF.

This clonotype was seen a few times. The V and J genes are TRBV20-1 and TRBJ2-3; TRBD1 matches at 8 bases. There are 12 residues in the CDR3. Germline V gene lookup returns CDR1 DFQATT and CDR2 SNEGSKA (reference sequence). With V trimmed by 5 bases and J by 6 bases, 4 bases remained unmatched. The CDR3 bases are TGCAGTGCTCACAGGGGGGCGGATACGCAGTATTTT. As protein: CSAHRGADTQYF.

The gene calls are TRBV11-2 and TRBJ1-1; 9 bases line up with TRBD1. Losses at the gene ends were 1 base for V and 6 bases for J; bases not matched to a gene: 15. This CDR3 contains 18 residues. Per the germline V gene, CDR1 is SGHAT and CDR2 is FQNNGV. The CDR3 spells CASSLVDGQGRIGSEAFF. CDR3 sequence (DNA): TGTGCCAGCAGCTTAGTAGACGGACAGGGGAGGATAGGGTCTGAAGCTTTCTTT.

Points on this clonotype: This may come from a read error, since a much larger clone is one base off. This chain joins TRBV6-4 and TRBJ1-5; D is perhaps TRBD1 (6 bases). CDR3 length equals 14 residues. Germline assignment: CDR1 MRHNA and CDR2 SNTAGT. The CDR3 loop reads CTSSQGLNNQPQHF. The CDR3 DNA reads TGTACCAGCAGTCAGGGGTTGAACAATCAGCCCCAGCATTTT.

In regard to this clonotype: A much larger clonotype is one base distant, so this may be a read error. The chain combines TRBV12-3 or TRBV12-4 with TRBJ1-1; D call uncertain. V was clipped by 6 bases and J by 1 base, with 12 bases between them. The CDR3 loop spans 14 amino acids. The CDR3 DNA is TGTGCCAGCAGAAACCGGGCCAAGAACACTGAAGCTTTCTTT. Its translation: CASRNRAKNTEAFF.

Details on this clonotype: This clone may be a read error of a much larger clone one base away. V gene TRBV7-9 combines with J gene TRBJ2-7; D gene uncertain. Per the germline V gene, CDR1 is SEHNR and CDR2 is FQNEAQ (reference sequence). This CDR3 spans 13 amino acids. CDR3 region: CASSLDPNYAQYF. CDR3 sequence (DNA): TGTGCCAGCAGCTTAGACCCGAACTACGCGCAGTACTTC.

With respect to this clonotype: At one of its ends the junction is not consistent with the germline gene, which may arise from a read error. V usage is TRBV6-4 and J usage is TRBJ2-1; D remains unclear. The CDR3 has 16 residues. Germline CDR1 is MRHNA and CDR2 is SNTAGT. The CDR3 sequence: CASSAPARSSHNEQFF. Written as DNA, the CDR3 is TGTGCCAGCAGTGCTCCAGCGAGAAGCTCCCACAATGAGCAGTTCTTC.

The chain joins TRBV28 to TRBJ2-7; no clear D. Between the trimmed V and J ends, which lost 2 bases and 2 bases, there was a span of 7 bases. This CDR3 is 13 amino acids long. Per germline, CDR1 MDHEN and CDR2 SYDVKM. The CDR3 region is CASSLPVAYEQYF. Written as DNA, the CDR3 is TGTGCCAGCAGTTTACCCGTGGCCTACGAGCAGTACTTC.

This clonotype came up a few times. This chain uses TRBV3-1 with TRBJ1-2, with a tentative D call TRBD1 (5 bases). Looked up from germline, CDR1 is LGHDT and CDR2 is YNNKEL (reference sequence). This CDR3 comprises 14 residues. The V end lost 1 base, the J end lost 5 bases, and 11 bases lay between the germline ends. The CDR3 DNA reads TGTGCCAGCAGCCAAGTTGGGGCAGAGTATGGCTACACCTTC. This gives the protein CASSQVGAEYGYTF.

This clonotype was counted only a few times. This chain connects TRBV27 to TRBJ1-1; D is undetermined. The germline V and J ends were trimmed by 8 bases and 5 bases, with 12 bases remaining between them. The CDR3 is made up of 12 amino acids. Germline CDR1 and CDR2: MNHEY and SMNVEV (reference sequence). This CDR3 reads CASLSMGTEAFF. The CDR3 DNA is TGTGCCAGCCTTTCTATGGGGACTGAAGCTTTCTTT.

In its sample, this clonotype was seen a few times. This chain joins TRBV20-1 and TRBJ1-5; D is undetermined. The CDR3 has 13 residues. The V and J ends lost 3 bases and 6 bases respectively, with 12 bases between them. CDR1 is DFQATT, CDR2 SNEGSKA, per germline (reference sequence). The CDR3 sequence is CSARDMALQPQHF. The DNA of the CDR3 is TGCAGTGCTAGGGATATGGCCCTTCAGCCCCAGCATTTT.

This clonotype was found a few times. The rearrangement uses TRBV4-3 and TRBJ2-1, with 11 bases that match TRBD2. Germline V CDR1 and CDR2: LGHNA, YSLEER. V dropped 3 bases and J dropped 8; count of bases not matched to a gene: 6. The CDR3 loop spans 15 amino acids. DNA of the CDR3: TGCGCCAGCAGCCACACTAGCGGGAGAGTGGATGAGCAGTTCTTC. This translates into CASSHTSGRVDEQFF.

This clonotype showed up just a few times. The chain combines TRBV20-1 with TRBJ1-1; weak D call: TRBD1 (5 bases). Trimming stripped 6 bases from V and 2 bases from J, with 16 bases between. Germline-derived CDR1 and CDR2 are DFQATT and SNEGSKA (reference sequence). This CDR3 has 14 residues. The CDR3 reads CSAQLRQGNTEAFF. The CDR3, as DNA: TGCAGTGCCCAATTACGCCAGGGTAACACTGAAGCTTTCTTT.

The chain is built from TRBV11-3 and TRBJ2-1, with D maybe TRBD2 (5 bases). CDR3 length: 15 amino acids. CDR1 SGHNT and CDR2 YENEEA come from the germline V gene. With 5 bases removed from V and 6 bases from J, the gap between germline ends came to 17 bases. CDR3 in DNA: TGTGCCAGCAGCCCCATAGAACCTGAGGGCAATGAGCAGTTCTTC. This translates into CASSPIEPEGNEQFF.

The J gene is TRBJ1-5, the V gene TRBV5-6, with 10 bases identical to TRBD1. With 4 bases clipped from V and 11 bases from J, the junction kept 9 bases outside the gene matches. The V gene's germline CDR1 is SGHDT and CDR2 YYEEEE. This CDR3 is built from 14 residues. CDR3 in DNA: TGTGCCAGCAGCCCGGGACAGGGGTTTGTGGCCCAGCATTTT. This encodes CASSPGQGFVAQHF.

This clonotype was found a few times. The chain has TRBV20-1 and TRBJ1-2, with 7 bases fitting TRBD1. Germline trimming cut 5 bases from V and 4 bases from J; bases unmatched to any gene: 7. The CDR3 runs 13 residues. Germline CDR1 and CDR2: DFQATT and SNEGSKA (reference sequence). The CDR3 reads CSAGDSHTYGYTF. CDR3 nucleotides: TGCAGTGCTGGGGACAGCCATACCTATGGCTACACCTTC.

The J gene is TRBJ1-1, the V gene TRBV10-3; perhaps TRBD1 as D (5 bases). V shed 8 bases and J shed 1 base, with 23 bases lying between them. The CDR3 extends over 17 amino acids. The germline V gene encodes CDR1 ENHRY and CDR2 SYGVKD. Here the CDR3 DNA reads TGTGCCATCTCGGGGCGTCAAGTGGGGTTTGGGAACACTGAAGCTTTCTTT. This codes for CAISGRQVGFGNTEAFF.

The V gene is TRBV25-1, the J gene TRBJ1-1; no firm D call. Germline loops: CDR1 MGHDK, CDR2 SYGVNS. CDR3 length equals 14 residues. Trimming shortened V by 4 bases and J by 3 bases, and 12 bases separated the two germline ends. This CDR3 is CASSALGQDTEAFF. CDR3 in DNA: TGTGCCAGCAGTGCTCTCGGCCAGGACACTGAAGCTTTCTTT.

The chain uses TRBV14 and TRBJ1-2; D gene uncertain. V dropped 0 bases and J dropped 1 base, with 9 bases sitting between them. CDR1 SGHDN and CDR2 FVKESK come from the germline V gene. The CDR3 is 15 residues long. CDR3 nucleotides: TGTGCCAGCAGCCAAGATCCGCAAGTTAACTATGGCTACACCTTC. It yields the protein CASSQDPQVNYGYTF.

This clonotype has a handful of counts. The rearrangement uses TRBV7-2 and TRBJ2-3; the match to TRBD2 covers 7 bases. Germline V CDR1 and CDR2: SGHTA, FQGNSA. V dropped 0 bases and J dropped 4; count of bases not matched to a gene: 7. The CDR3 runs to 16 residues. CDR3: CASSLAPNGGSDTQYF. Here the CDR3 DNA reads TGTGCCAGCAGCTTAGCCCCCAACGGGGGGTCAGATACGCAGTATTTT.

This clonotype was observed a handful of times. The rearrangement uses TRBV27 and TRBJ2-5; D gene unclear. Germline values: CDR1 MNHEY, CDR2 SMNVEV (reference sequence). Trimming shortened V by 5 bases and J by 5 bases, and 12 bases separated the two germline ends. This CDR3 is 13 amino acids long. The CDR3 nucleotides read TGTGCCAGCAGTGTGCGGTTACTGGAGACCCAGTACTTC. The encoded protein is CASSVRLLETQYF.

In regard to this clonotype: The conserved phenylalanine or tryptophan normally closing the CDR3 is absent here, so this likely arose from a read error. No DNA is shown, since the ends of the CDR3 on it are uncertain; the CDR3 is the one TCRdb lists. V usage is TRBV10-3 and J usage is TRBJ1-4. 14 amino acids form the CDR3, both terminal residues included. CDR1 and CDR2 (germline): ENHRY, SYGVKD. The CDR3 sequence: CAISEGRADEKLFA.

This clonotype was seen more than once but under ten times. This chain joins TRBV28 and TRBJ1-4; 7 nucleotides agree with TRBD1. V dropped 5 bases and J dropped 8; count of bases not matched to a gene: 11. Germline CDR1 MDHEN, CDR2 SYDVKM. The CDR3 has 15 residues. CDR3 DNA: TGTGCCAGCAGTCCCCCCCGGGACAGTGAGGAAAAACTGTTTTTT. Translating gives CASSPPRDSEEKLFF.

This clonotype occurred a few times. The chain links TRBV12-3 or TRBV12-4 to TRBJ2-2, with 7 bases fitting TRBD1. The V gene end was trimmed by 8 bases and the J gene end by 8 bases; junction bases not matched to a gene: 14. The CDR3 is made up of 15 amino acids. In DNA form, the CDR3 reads TGTGCCAGCTCAGAACAGGGGTTCGGTAGGGGGGAGCTGTTTTTT. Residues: CASSEQGFGRGELFF.

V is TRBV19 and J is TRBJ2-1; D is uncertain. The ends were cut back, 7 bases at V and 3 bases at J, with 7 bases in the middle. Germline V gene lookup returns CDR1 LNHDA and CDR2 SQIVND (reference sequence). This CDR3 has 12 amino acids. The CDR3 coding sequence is TGTGCCAGTATGGCTGGCTACAATGAGCAGTTCTTC. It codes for CASMAGYNEQFF.

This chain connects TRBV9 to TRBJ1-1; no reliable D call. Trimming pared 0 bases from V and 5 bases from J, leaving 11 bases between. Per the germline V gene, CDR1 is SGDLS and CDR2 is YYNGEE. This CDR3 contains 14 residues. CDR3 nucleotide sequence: TGTGCCAGCAGCGTAGCCGGGAGTCGGACTGAAGCTTTCTTT. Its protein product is CASSVAGSRTEAFF.